The sequence of this T cell receptor (beta chain) was determined in a study of radiotherapy plus CTLA-4 blockade in lung cancer. Notes on the study in general: TCR clones of tumor origin grew in blood after radiotherapy plus ipilimumab. Interferon-beta, together with early blood T cell clone dynamics, reportedly best predicted response.

As regards this clone: Its specificity is unknown.

Assay: immunoSEQ multiplex PCR; the TCRdb copy retains only in-frame clones and omits some. Of about 28,000 clones listed, approximately 80% are singletons. The clonotype originates from a human donor with non-small cell lung cancer who had stable disease on radiotherapy plus ipilimumab. Sequenced material: peripheral blood, taken from a patient treated with radiotherapy plus ipilimumab.

The CDR3 region is CATSRDHAGGLRNTGELFF. The CDR3, as DNA: TGTGCCACCAGCAGAGATCACGCAGGGGGCTTGAGGAACACCGGGGAGCTGTTTTTT. The chain links TRBV15 to TRBJ2-2; TRBD1 agrees at 8 bases. J lost 1 base, V lost 0 bases, and 10 bases had no gene match. Germline CDR1 and CDR2: LNHNV and YYDKDF (reference sequence). This CDR3 has 19 residues.